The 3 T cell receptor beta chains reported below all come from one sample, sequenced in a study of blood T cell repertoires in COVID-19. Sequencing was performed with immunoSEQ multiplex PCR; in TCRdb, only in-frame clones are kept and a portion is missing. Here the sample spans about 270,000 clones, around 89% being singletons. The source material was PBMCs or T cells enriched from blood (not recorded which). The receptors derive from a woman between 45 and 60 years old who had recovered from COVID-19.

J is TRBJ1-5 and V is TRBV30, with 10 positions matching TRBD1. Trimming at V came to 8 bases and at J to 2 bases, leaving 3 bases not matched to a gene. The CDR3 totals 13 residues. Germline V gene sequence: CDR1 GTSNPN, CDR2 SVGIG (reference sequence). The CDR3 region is CAGGTGGNQPQHF. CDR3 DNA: TGTGCCGGAGGGACAGGGGGCAATCAGCCCCAGCATTTT.

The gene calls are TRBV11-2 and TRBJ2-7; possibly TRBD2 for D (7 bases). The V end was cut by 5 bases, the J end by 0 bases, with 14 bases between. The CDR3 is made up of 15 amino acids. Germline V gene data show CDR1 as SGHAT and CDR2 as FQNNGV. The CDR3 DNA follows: TGTGCCAGCAGCCTGGAAGGGGGGGGCTCCTACGAGCAGTACTTC. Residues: CASSLEGGGSYEQYF.

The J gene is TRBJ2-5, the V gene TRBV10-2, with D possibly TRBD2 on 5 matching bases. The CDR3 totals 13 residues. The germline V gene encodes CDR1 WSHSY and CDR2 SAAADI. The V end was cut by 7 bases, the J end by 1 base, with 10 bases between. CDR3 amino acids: CASKFGLQETQYF. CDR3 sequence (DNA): TGCGCCAGCAAGTTCGGACTCCAAGAGACCCAGTACTTC.